This T cell receptor beta chain was observed in a study of blood T cell repertoires in COVID-19. CDR3 size: 15 residues. Germline assignment: CDR1 SGHDN and CDR2 FVKESK. The V end was cut by 3 bases, the J end by 2 bases, with 14 bases between. In the original analysis: Reference gene primer amplification gave estimated nucleated cell counts. TCRdb's table, derived via immunoSEQ multiplex PCR, lists solely in-frame clones and lacks some. V, J and clone size derive from that table, while D and trimming were established from the DNA sequence. The sample contains fewer than 350,000 clones, 75% to 90% of which appear only once.

The TCR comes from a woman aged 25 to 39 who had recovered from COVID-19. The sample taken for sequencing was peripheral blood. The chain joins TRBV14 to TRBJ2-7, with a possible D match to TRBD2 (5 bases). The CDR3 coding sequence is TGTGCCAGCAGCCATTGGGAGACTGGTACCTACGAGCAGTACTTC. Residues: CASSHWETGTYEQYF.